The source of this T cell receptor beta chain is a study of shared clonotypes between healthy human individuals. Study conclusions and caveats: Clonotypes shared by all four donors outscored non-shared clonotypes in generation probability.

V shed 5 bases and J 2 bases; nucleotides not matched to a gene: 5. This CDR3 comprises 14 residues. Looked up from germline, CDR1 is MDHEN and CDR2 is SYDVKM. Some clones are missing from TCRdb's copy, which holds only in-frame ones; the method was immunoSEQ multiplex PCR. The sample has some 500,000 clones; approximately 94% are singletons. A note on this clone: The antigen is undetermined.

Input material: naive CD4+ T cells sorted from blood. Subset reported: CD45RA+ positively selected. The source of this sequence is a woman in her 30s in good health. The chain has TRBV28 and TRBJ2-7; 8 nucleotides match TRBD2. The CDR3 DNA reads as TGTGCCAGCAGTCCCAGCGGGGGCGCCTACGAGCAGTACTTC. This gives the protein CASSPSGGAYEQYF.